Sequencing of this T cell receptor (beta chain) was carried out in a study of shared clonotypes between healthy human individuals. Findings and caveats of the study: Among donors, clonotype sharing was expected to be affected by sequencing depth.

The V and J ends lost 7 bases and 2 bases respectively, with 12 bases between them. The CDR3 is 13 amino acids. CDR1 and CDR2 from the germline V gene are SNHLY and FYNNEI. The donor population consisted of healthy HIV-negative adults with no recent acute infections or vaccinations. When replicate PCRs were run on unsorted PBMC, they used 250 to 300 ng DNA, around 30,000 T cell genomes. Unsorted PBMC DNA was run through sequencing on ten immunoSEQ deep assay plates. Sequencing was performed with immunoSEQ multiplex PCR; in TCRdb, only in-frame clones are kept and a portion is missing. The table lists 450,000 to 500,000 clones, 70% to 85% of them singletons. Comments on this clone: Its target is unknown.

This clonotype originated in a middle-aged woman in good health. Some clones in this sample may be carry-over from other donors' samples. The sequencing input was PBMCs. The chain joins TRBV2 to TRBJ2-7; a possible D gene is TRBD2 (6 bases). The CDR3 is CASIGRTTYEQYF. CDR3 nucleotide sequence: TGTGCCAGCATTGGAAGGACTACCTACGAGCAGTACTTC. Full variable domain (rest looked up from reference TRBV2 and TRBJ2-7): EPEVTQTPSHQVTQMGQEVILRCVPISNHLYFYWYRQILGQKVEFLVSFYNNEISEKSEIFDDQFSVERPDGSNFTLKIRSTKLEDSAMYFCASIGRTTYEQYFGPGTRLTVT.